This T cell receptor (beta chain) was observed in a study of T cell responses to AZD1222 COVID-19 vaccine. Study-level points and caveats: Spike was spanned by vaccine-associated CD4 TCRs, which were dominant at 160-218 and 743-854. The peak T cell response came first, and repertoires were sampled only after it. The number of AZD1222 recipients seropositive at baseline was only five to seven.

The protocol was immunoSEQ multiplex PCR, while the TCRdb copy is restricted to in-frame clones and leaves out a portion. The profile shows some 110,000 clones, about 91% of them singletons. Germline V lookup: CDR1 SGDLS, CDR2 YYNGEE. This CDR3 is built from 14 residues. V lost 4 bases and J lost 8, with 15 bases in between. A word on this clone: Its matching antigen is unknown.

The source material was peripheral blood, sampled on day 0 of AZD1222 vaccination. V usage is TRBV9 and J usage is TRBJ1-4; D may be TRBD1 (6 bases). This receptor was obtained from an adult in good health. CDR3 in amino acids: CASSPQGLEEKLFF. The CDR3 bases are TGTGCCAGCAGCCCCCAGGGGTTGGAAGAAAAACTGTTTTTT.